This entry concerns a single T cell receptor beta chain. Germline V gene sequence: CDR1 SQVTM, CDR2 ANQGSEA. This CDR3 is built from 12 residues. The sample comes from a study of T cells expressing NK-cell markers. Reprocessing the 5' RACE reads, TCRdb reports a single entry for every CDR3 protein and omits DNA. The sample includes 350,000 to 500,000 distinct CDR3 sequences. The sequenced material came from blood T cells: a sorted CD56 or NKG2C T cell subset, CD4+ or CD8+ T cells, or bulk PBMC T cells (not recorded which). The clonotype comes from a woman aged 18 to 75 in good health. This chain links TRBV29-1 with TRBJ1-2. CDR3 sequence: CSVEVKGGGYTF.